This T cell receptor beta chain was observed in a study of early T cells in non-severe SARS-CoV-2 infection. Study context: RNA in bulk from unsorted whole blood was sequenced, and chains were unpaired.

This clonotype appeared a few times. Germline CDR1 is DFQATT and CDR2 is SNEGSKA (reference sequence). The CDR3 spans 14 residues. V dropped 4 bases and J dropped 8 bases, with 20 bases sitting between them. TCRdb recomputed calls from the 5' RACE reads with MiXCR, one row per CDR3 protein. The sample yields 25,000 to 30,000 distinct CDR3 sequences, about 5.8% seen once. This clonotype was sampled from an adult who was a healthcare worker with PCR-confirmed SARS-CoV-2 infection or an uninfected control (not recorded which). The chain links TRBV20-1 to TRBJ1-2; D is perhaps TRBD1 (5 bases). Material for sequencing was whole blood. The CDR3 here is CSATLLVQGGGYTF. CDR3 DNA: TGCAGTGCTACCCTCCTCGTGCAGGGAGGCGGCTACACCTTC.